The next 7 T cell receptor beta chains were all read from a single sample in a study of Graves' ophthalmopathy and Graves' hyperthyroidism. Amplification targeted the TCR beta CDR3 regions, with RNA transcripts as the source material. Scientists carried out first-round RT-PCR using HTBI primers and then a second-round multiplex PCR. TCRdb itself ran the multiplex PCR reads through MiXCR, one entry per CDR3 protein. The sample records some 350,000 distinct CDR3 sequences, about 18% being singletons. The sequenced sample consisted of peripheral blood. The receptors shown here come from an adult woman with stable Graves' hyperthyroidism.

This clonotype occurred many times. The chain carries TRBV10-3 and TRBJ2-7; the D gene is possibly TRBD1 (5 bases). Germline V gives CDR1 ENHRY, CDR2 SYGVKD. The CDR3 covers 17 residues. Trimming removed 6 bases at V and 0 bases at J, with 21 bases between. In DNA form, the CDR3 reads TGTGCCATCAGGAGGCAGGGAAGCCTGAAAAACTCCTACGAGCAGTACTTC. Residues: CAIRRQGSLKNSYEQYF.

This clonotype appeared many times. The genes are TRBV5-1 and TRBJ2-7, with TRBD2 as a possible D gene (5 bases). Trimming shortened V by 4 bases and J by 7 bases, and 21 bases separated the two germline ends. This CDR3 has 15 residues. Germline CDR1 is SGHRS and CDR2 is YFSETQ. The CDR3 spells CASSLGLSKFVEQYF. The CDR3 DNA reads TGCGCCAGCAGCCTCGGACTTTCTAAGTTTGTAGAGCAGTACTTC.

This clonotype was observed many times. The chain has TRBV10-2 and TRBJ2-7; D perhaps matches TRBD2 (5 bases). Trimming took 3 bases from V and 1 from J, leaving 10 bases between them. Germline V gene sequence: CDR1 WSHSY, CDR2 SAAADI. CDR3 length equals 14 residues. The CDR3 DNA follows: TGCGCCAGCAGTGACAGTCGGGGATCCTACGAGCAGTACTTC. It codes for CASSDSRGSYEQYF.

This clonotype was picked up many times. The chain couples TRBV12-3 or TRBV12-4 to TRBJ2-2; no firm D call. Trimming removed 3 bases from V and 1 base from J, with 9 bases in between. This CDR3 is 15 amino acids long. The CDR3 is CASSFVNRNTGELFF. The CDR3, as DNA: TGTGCCAGCAGTTTTGTTAACCGGAACACCGGGGAGCTGTTTTTT.

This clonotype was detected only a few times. Here the CDR3 DNA reads TGCGCCAGCAGCCCGGCTGGGACAGGGACTAACTATGGCTACACCTTC. The encoded protein is CASSPAGTGTNYGYTF. This chain uses TRBV5-1 with TRBJ1-2; 9 nucleotides line up with TRBD1. CDR3 size: 16 residues. V lost 4 bases, J lost 0 bases, and 7 bases stayed unmatched. Germline V gene sequence: CDR1 SGHRS, CDR2 YFSETQ. Based on the CDR3 plus reference TRBV5-1 and TRBJ1-2, the full variable domain is KAGVTQTPRYLIKTRGQQVTLSCSPISGHRSVSWYQQTPGQGLQFLFEYFSETQRNKGNFPGRFSGRQFSNSRSEMNVSTLELGDSALYLCASSPAGTGTNYGYTFGSGTRLTVV.

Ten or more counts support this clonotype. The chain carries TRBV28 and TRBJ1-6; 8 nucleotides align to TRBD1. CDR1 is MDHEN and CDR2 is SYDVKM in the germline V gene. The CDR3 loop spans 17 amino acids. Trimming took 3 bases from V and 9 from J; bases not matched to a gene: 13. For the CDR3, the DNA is TGTGCCAGCAGTTTCGATGTGTTGCAGGGGGCAGGTTCACCCCTCCACTTT. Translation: CASSFDVLQGAGSPLHF.

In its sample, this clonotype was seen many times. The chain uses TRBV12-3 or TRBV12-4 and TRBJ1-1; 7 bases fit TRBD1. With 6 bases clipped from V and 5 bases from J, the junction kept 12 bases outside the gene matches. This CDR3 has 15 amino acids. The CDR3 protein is CASSPRDSMSTEAFF. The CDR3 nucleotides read TGTGCCAGCAGCCCCCGGGACAGCATGTCTACTGAAGCTTTCTTT.